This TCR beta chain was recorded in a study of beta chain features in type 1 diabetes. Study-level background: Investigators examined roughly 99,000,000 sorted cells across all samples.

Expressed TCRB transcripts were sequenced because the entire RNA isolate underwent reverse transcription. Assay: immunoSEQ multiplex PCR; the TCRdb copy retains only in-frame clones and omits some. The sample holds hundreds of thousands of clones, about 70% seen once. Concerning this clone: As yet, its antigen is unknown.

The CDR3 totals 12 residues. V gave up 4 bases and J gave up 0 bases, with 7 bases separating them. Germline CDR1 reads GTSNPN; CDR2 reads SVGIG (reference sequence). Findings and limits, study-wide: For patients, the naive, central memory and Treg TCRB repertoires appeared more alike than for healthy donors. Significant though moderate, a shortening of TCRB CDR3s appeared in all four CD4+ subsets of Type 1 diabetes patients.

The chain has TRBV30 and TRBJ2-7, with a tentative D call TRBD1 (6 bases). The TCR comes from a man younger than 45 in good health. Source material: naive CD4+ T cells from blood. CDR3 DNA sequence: TGTGCCTGGATGGACAGCTCCTACGAGCAGTACTTC. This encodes CAWMDSSYEQYF. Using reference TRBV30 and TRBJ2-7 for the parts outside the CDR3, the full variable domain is SQTIHQWPATLVQPVGSPLSLECTVEGTSNPNLYWYRQAAGRGLQLLFYSVGIGQISSEVPQNLSASRPQDRQFILSSKKLLLSDSGFYLCAWMDSSYEQYFGPGTRLTVT.